Sequencing of this T cell receptor beta chain was carried out in a study of PD-1 blockade in mismatch repair-deficient tumors. At the level of the study: Enrolled about 2012-2017, patients had progressing, pretreated mismatch repair-deficient cancers of about twelve types. General study findings and limits: Tumor-resident clones, often undetectable pretreatment in blood, expanded then contracted after pembrolizumab.

Germline V CDR1 and CDR2: SGHTA, FQGTGA. Trimming removed 2 bases from V and 6 bases from J, with 19 bases in between. This CDR3 spans 16 amino acids. The method was immunoSEQ multiplex PCR; TCRdb's version includes in-frame clones alone and lacks a portion of them. Of 11,000 to 15,000 clones in the sample, 75% to 85% are singletons; the top ten hold under 2%. Of note for this clone: Its matching antigen is unknown.

This sequence originates from an adult with mismatch repair-deficient cancer. Source: PBMCs, taken about 15 weeks after starting pembrolizumab. J is TRBJ1-2 and V is TRBV7-3; the D gene is possibly TRBD1 (5 bases). CDR3 amino acids: CASSLSAVDSPDGYTF. CDR3 in DNA: TGTGCCAGCAGCTTATCGGCCGTTGACAGCCCGGATGGCTACACCTTC.